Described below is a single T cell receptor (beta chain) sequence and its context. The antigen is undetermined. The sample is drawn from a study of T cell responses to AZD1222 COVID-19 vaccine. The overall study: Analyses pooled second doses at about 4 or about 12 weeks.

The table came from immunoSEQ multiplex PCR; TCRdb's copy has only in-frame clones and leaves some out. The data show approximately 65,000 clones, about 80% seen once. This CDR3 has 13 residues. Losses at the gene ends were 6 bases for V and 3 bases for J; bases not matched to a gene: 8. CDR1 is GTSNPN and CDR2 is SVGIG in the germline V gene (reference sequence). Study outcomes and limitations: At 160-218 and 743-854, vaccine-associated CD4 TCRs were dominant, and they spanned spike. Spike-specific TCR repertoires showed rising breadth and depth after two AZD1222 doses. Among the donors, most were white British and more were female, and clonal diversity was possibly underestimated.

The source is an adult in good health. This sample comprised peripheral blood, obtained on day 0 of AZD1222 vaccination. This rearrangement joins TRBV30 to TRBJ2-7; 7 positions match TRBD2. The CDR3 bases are TGTGCCTGTCGGGGGGTAACCCGCTACGAGCAGTACTTC. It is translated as CACRGVTRYEQYF.